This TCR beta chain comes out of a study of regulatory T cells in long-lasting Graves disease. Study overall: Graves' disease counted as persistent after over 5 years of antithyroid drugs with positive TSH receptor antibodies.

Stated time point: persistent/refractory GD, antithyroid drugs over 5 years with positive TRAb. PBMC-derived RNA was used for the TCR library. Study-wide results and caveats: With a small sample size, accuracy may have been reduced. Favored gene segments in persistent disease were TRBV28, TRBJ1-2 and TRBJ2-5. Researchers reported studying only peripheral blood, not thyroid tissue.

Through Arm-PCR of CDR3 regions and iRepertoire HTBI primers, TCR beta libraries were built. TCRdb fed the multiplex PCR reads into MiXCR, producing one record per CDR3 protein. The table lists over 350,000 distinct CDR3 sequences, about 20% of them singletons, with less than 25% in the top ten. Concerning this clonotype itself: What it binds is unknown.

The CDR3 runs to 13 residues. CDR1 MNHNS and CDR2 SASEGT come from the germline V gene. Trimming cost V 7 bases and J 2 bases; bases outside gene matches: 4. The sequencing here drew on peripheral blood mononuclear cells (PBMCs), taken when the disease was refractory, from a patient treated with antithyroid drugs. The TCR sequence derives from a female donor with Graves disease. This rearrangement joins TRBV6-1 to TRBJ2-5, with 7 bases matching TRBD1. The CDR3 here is CASKMDRQETQYF. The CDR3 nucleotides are TGTGCCAGCAAAATGGACAGGCAAGAGACCCAGTACTTC.